A selection of T cell receptor beta chains follows, all from one sample in a study of cytotoxic CD8 clonotypes in ibrutinib-treated CLL. The protocol was immunoSEQ multiplex PCR, while the TCRdb copy is restricted to in-frame clones and leaves out a portion. Among some 140,000 clones listed, 85% to 95% were seen once. Sample: PBMCs, taken after 12 months of ibrutinib treatment. The receptors were gathered from a human donor with chronic lymphocytic leukemia. Each CDR3 is given with its conserved first and last residue. D genes are given only for firm matches. The size field is filled for only some rows; it gives once, few, many or a size class.

cdr3_nt cdr3_aa j_call d_call clone_size v_call
TGTGCCAGCAGCTTTGTAACAGGAGGCAATGAGCAGTTCTTC CASSFVTGGNEQFF TRBJ2-1 - - TRBV11-2
TGTGCCAGCAGTGAAGGGTGGGGAAAAAACACCGGGGAGCTGTTTTTT CASSEGWGKNTGELFF TRBJ2-2 - - TRBV5-8
TGTGCCAGCAGCATCGGGACAGTCACAGATACGCAGTATTTT CASSIGTVTDTQYF TRBJ2-3 TRBD1 - TRBV28
TGTGCCAGCAGCTCTGGAGGAGGTACCCAGTACTTC CASSSGGGTQYF TRBJ2-5 - - TRBV7-3
TGTGCCAGCAGCCCGAGACTAGCGGGAGACACCTACAATGAGCAGTTCTTC CASSPRLAGDTYNEQFF TRBJ2-1 TRBD2 - TRBV7-2
TGCACCAGCAGCCCCCGGGAGGGCCTTTACGAGCAGTACTTC CTSSPREGLYEQYF TRBJ2-7 - - TRBV1
TGTGCCAGCAGGGCCGGGACGCAAAACAATGAGCAGTTCTTC CASRAGTQNNEQFF TRBJ2-1 - - TRBV6-6
TGTGCCAGCAGTACAGGGGAAAACTATGGCTACACCTTC CASSTGENYGYTF TRBJ1-2 TRBD1 - TRBV28
TGTGCCAGCTCCTCTACCCGGGGTAATGGCTACACCTTC CASSSTRGNGYTF TRBJ1-2 - once TRBV28
TGTGCCAGCAGCAAGTCCTCTGGGGCCAACGTCCTGACTTTC CASSKSSGANVLTF TRBJ2-6 - - TRBV7-3
TGTGCCAGCAGCCAGAACACGGGGACTAGCGGACGGACCGGGGAGCTGTTTTTT CASSQNTGTSGRTGELFF TRBJ2-2 TRBD2 - TRBV4-2
TGTGCCAGTAGTCAGTTGGCGGGTTACAATGAGCAGTTCTTC CASSQLAGYNEQFF TRBJ2-1 - - TRBV19
TGTGCCAGCAGTTTACAGGGGTCTGGAAACACCATATATTTT CASSLQGSGNTIYF TRBJ1-3 - - TRBV28
TGTGCCAGCAGCTTGGTTGGAGCGAGACAAGAGACCCAGTACTTC CASSLVGARQETQYF TRBJ2-5 - - TRBV5-4
TGTGCGATAGCGGAGTACAATGAGCAGTTCTTC CAIAEYNEQFF TRBJ2-1 - - TRBV6-6
TGCGCCAGCAGTTCACGTATTGGGGTGAACACTGAAGCTTTCTTT CASSSRIGVNTEAFF TRBJ1-1 - - TRBV5-1
TGTGCCAGTAGTATAGGGACAGGAGGTCAAGAGACCCAGTACTTC CASSIGTGGQETQYF TRBJ2-5 TRBD1 - TRBV19
TGTGCCAGCAGTTTTCTGTCCGGGACAGGGAACACTGAAGCTTTCTTT CASSFLSGTGNTEAFF TRBJ1-1 TRBD1 - TRBV28
TGTGCCAGCAGTGAAGCGCCCTTAGACTATGGCTACACCTTC CASSEAPLDYGYTF TRBJ1-2 - - TRBV2
TGTGCCAGCACTAGCGGGACTCAAGAGACCCAGTACTTC CASTSGTQETQYF TRBJ2-5 TRBD2 - TRBV9
TGTGCCAGTAGTATAATAAAGGCGGGAGGGAGTAATGAGCAGTTCTTC CASSIIKAGGSNEQFF TRBJ2-1 TRBD2 - TRBV19
TGTGCCAGCAGTGAGGAGGCGAGCACTGAAGCTTTCTTT CASSEEASTEAFF TRBJ1-1 - - TRBV7-9
TGTGCCAGTAGGGGACAGGGGACTGGAAACACCATATATTTT CASRGQGTGNTIYF TRBJ1-3 TRBD1 once TRBV19
TGCGCCAGCAGCGCCGTCCTTACGTCCTACGAGCAGTACTTC CASSAVLTSYEQYF TRBJ2-7 - - TRBV5-1
TGTGCCAGCAGCGTACGGCCTAGCGACTATGGCTACACCTTC CASSVRPSDYGYTF TRBJ1-2 - - TRBV9
TGTGCCAGCAGCCAGCCATGGGCCTACACCGGGGAGCTGTTTTTT CASSQPWAYTGELFF TRBJ2-2 - - TRBV7-9
TGTGCCAGCAGCGCCGGCCCCCTCTACGAGCAGTACTTC CASSAGPLYEQYF TRBJ2-7 - - TRBV7-3
TGCGCCAGCAGTGGAAGCGGGAGCCCCACAGATACGCAGTATTTT CASSGSGSPTDTQYF TRBJ2-3 TRBD2 - TRBV5-1
TGCGCCAGCAGCCAAGATAGCGGGGTGGATCAGCCCCAGCATTTT CASSQDSGVDQPQHF TRBJ1-5 - - TRBV4-1
TGCGCCAGCAGCCAAGATCAGTCCGGGGAGCTGTTTTTT CASSQDQSGELFF TRBJ2-2 - few TRBV4-1
TGTGCCAGCAGTGAGGGGCCAGGGTGGCAGTACTTC CASSEGPGWQYF TRBJ2-7 - - TRBV25-1
TGCAGTGCTAGCTCGGGGGGCGAGCAGTACTTC CSASSGGEQYF TRBJ2-7 TRBD2 - TRBV20-1
TGTGCCAGCAGGAGCGGGAGTTCAGACAATGAGCAGTTCTTC CASRSGSSDNEQFF TRBJ2-1 TRBD2 - TRBV28
TGTGCCAGCAGCACGGGACTAGCGGGAGGAGTAGCAGATACGCAGTATTTT CASSTGLAGGVADTQYF TRBJ2-3 TRBD2 - TRBV5-6
TGTGCCAGTAGAATAGAATTAGGGGGAGATACGCAGTATTTT CASRIELGGDTQYF TRBJ2-3 - - TRBV19
TGTGCCATCAGTGAGGGCCAGGGTTGGACCGGGGAGCTGTTTTTT CAISEGQGWTGELFF TRBJ2-2 - - TRBV10-3
TGTGCCAGCACCCCCGGACTAGCGAGTTTCTCCTACAATGAGCAGTTCTTC CASTPGLASFSYNEQFF TRBJ2-1 TRBD2 - TRBV25-1
TGCGCCAGCAGCAGAACGGGAGGAACCAGTAGCACAGATACGCAGTATTTT CASSRTGGTSSTDTQYF TRBJ2-3 TRBD2 - TRBV5-1
TGTGCCAGCTCACCATCAGGGGGGGACTATGGCTACACCTTC CASSPSGGDYGYTF TRBJ1-2 TRBD1 - TRBV18
TGTGCCAGCAGCTTAGGGCCCCGAGACTATGGCTACACCTTC CASSLGPRDYGYTF TRBJ1-2 - - TRBV11-2
TGCGCCAGCAGTGAAAGTTTCACCGGGGAGCTGTTTTTT CASSESFTGELFF TRBJ2-2 - - TRBV10-1
TGCAGCGTTGATACGAGGCACAATGAGCAGTTCTTC CSVDTRHNEQFF TRBJ2-1 - - TRBV29-1
TGTGCCAGTAGCCGGGCCACCGGGACCAACGAGCAGTACTTC CASSRATGTNEQYF TRBJ2-7 - - TRBV19
TGTGCCAGCAGCGCTGGACTAGCGGGGTCCACAGATACGCAGTATTTT CASSAGLAGSTDTQYF TRBJ2-3 TRBD2 - TRBV7-6
TGTGCCAGCAGTTCGACTAATTATGGGCAGTACTTC CASSSTNYGQYF TRBJ2-7 - once TRBV13
TGTGCCAGCAGTTTGGCCCCCACTGAAGCTTTCTTT CASSLAPTEAFF TRBJ1-1 - - TRBV28
TGTGCCAGCAGTTTATCGTGGGCGGCCCAAGAGACCCAGTACTTC CASSLSWAAQETQYF TRBJ2-5 - - TRBV27
TGTGCCATCAAAACTGCCACCGGGGAGCTGTTTTTT CAIKTATGELFF TRBJ2-2 - - TRBV10-3
TGTGCCAGTAGTCCCGGGACAGGAGGCTACGAGCAGTACTTC CASSPGTGGYEQYF TRBJ2-7 TRBD1 - TRBV19
TGTGCCAGCAGCTTAGCTCAGGGTATGAACACTGAAGCTTTCTTT CASSLAQGMNTEAFF TRBJ1-1 - - TRBV7-9
TGTGCCAGCAGTCTCCCTCGCGGAGGGGGCGATGAGCAGTTCTTC CASSLPRGGGDEQFF TRBJ2-1 - once TRBV9
TGTGCCAGCAGTGACACCAATCAGCCCCAGCATTTT CASSDTNQPQHF TRBJ1-5 - - TRBV28
TGTGCCTGGAGGGAGCGGGAGGGCGCGAACAATGAGCAGTTCTTC CAWREREGANNEQFF TRBJ2-1 TRBD2 - TRBV30
TGTGCCACCAGCCCCAATAGGGCCACTAATGAAAAACTGTTTTTT CATSPNRATNEKLFF TRBJ1-4 - - TRBV15
TGTGCCAGCAGTGACTGGACTAGCGGGAGGGAAAATGAGCAGTTCTTC CASSDWTSGRENEQFF TRBJ2-1 TRBD2 - TRBV6-4
TGTGCCAGCAGCGTCGCACTGGACAGACAAGAGACCCAGTACTTC CASSVALDRQETQYF TRBJ2-5 - - TRBV9
TGTGCCAGCAGTTTATTGTCCGGGAGGGCCTACTATACTTTCTTC CASSLLSGRAYYTFF TRBJ2-1 TRBD2 - TRBV28
TGTGCCAGCAGCGTAGGTACCTTCACTGAAGCTTTCTTT CASSVGTFTEAFF TRBJ1-1 - few TRBV9
TGTGCCAGCAGTACAGAAGACGGCGGCTACACCTTC CASSTEDGGYTF TRBJ1-2 - once TRBV28